This T cell receptor (beta chain) stems from a study of blood T cell repertoires in COVID-19. Study background: The United States, Italy and Spain were the sources of the acute and convalescent COVID-19 samples. T cells, B-cell-depleted T cells, or PBMCs provided the cDNA or gDNA that served as material.

Clones were sequenced by immunoSEQ multiplex PCR, and TCRdb holds only the in-frame ones, with some missing. The sample includes 350,000 or so clones, around four fifths of them seen just once. Sample: peripheral blood. The receptor was isolated from a man aged 30 to 39 with active or convalescent COVID-19.

CDR3 residues: CASSGGTDAYEQYF. In nucleotides, the CDR3 is TGTGCCAGCAGTGGAGGGACAGACGCCTACGAGCAGTACTTC. V is TRBV7-8 and J is TRBJ2-7; D may be TRBD1 (7 bases). V shed 6 bases and J shed 2 bases, with 14 bases lying between them. The CDR3 has 14 residues. CDR1 is SGHVS and CDR2 is FQNEAQ in the germline V gene.